The 5 T cell receptor beta chains below all came from one sample that was sequenced in a study of T cell responses to AZD1222 COVID-19 vaccine. The data were produced by immunoSEQ multiplex PCR, yet TCRdb's version contains in-frame clones alone and is incomplete. The sample gives about 94,000 clones, 90% of which show up once; roughly 9.1% is in the top ten. This specimen consisted of peripheral blood, obtained on day 0 of AZD1222 vaccination. The receptors here all came from an adult in good health.

The rearrangement joins TRBV5-8 to TRBJ2-1, with TRBD2 matching 11 bases. The CDR3 extends over 15 amino acids. With 4 bases clipped from V and 6 bases from J, the junction kept 6 bases outside the gene matches. The V gene's germline CDR1 is SGHTS and CDR2 YDEGEE. CDR3 DNA sequence: TGTGCCAGCAGCCAGGGACTAGCGGATTTCAATGAGCAGTTCTTC. Translation gives CASSQGLADFNEQFF.

The chain recombines TRBV6-5 with TRBJ1-3; D unresolved. Germline CDR1 is MNHEY and CDR2 is SVGAGI. V lost 8 bases and J 3 bases, leaving 8 bases between the germline ends. CDR3 length: 12 amino acids. In DNA, the CDR3 is TGTGCCAGCTCCCCGGGTGGAAACACCATATATTTT. Translating gives CASSPGGNTIYF.

CDR3 sequence (DNA): TGTGCCAGCTCACCAACAGGACTAGCGGGGTCCGGGGAGCTGTTTTTT. Translated, it gives CASSPTGLAGSGELFF. The rearrangement links TRBV18 to TRBJ2-2, with TRBD2 matching over 12 bases. Germline loops: CDR1 KGHSH, CDR2 LQKENI. There are 16 residues in the CDR3. Germline trimming cut 2 bases from V and 6 bases from J; bases unmatched to any gene: 4.

This clone was picked up one time. The chain carries TRBV29-1 and TRBJ2-5; 10 bases align to TRBD2. The CDR3 length is 13 residues. Per the germline V gene, CDR1 is SQVTM and CDR2 is ANQGSEA. Unmatched junction bases numbered 6, after V lost 6 bases and J lost 5 bases. The CDR3 sequence is CSVLAGGQETQYF. The CDR3 DNA sequence: TGCAGCGTCTTAGCGGGGGGCCAGGAGACCCAGTACTTC. The full variable domain, completed using reference TRBV29-1 and TRBJ2-5, is SAVISQKPSRDICQRGTSLTIQCQVDSQVTMMFWYRQQPGQSLTLIATANQGSEATYESGFVIDKFPISRPNLTFSTLTVSNMSPEDSSIYLCSVLAGGQETQYFGPGTRLLVL.

The chain employs TRBV5-1 and TRBJ2-3, with a possible D match to TRBD1 (5 bases). The CDR3 is made up of 15 amino acids. Trimming left V 2 bases short and J 3 bases short, with 13 bases between. Germline loops: CDR1 SGHRS, CDR2 YFSETQ. The chain's CDR3 is CASSLRGPETDTQYF. The CDR3 region has the DNA TGCGCCAGCAGCTTAAGGGGTCCTGAGACAGATACGCAGTATTTT.